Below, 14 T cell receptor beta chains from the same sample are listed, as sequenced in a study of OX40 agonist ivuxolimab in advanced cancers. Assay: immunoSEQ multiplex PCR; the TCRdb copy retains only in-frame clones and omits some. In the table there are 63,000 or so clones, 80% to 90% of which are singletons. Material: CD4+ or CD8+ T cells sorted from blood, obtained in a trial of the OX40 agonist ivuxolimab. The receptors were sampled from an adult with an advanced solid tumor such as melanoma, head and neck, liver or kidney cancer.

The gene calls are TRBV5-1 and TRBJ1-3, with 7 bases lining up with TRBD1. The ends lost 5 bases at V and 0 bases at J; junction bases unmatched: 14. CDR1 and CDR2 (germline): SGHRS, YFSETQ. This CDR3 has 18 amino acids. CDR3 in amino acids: CASSSRGGTSDSGNTIYF. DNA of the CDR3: TGCGCCAGCAGTTCTCGAGGGGGCACCTCCGACTCTGGAAACACCATATATTTT.

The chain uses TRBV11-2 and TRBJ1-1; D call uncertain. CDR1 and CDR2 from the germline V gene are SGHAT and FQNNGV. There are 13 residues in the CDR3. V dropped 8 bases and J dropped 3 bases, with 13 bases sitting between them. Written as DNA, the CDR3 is TGTGCCAGCTCTATTAGTGGAGACACTGAAGCTTTCTTT. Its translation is CASSISGDTEAFF. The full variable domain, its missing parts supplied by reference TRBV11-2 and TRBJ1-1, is EAGVAQSPRYKIIEKRQSVAFWCNPISGHATLYWYQQILGQGPKLLIQFQNNGVVDDSQLPKDRFSAERLKGVDSTLKIQPAKLEDSAVYLCASSISGDTEAFFGQGTRLTVV.

The chain's CDR3 is CASSPQADNSPLHF. The DNA for the CDR3 is TGTGCCAGCTCCCCCCAGGCCGATAATTCACCCCTCCACTTT. V is TRBV6-6 and J is TRBJ1-6; no firm D call. Trimming removed 8 bases from V and 5 bases from J, with 13 bases in between. The germline V gene encodes CDR1 MNHNY and CDR2 SVGAGI (reference sequence). CDR3 length equals 14 residues.

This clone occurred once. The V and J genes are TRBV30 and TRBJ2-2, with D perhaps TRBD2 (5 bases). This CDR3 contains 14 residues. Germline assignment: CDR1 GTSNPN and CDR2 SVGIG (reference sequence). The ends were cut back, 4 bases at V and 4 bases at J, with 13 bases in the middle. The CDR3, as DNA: TGTGCCTGGACACGGGGTCGGAGCACCGGGGAGCTGTTTTTT. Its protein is CAWTRGRSTGELFF.

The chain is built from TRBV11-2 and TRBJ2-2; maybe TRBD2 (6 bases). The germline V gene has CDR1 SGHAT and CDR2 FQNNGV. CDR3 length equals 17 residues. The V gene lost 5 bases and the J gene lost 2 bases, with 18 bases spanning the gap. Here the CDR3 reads CASSITTGTLNTGELFF. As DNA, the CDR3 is TGTGCCAGCAGCATCACCACCGGGACTTTAAACACCGGGGAGCTGTTTTTT.

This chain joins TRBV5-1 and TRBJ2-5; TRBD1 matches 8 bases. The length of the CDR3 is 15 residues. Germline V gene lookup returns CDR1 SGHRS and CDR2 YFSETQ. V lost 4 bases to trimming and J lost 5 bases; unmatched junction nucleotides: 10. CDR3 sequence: CASSVQTGDRETQYF. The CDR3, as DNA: TGCGCCAGCAGCGTTCAGACAGGGGATCGGGAGACCCAGTACTTC.

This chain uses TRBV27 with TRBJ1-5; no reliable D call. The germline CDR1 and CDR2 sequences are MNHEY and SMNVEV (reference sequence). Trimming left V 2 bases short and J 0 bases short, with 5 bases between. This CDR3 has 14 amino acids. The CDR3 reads CASSLRASNQPQHF. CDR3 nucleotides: TGTGCCAGCAGTTTAAGGGCTAGCAATCAGCCCCAGCATTTT.

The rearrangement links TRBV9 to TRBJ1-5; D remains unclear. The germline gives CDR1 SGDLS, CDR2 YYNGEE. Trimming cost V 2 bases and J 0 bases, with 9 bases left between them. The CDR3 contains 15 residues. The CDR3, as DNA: TGTGCCAGCAGCGTCGAGGGTTATAGCAATCAGCCCCAGCATTTT. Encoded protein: CASSVEGYSNQPQHF. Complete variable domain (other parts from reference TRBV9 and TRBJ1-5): DSGVTQTPKHLITATGQRVTLRCSPRSGDLSVYWYQQSLDQGLQFLIQYYNGEERAKGNILERFSAQQFPDLHSELNLSSLELGDSALYFCASSVEGYSNQPQHFGDGTRLSIL.

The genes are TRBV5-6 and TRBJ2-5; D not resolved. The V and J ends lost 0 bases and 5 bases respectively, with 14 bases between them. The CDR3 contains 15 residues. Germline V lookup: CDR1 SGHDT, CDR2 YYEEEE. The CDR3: CASSLGMRLEETQYF. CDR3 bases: TGTGCCAGCAGCTTGGGCATGCGTCTGGAGGAGACCCAGTACTTC.

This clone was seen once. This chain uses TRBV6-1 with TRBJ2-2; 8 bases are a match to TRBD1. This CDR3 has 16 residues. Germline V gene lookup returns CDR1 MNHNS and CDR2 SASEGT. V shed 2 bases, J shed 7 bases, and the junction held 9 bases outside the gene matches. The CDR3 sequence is CASSEQPGGNDGELFF. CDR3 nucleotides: TGTGCCAGCAGTGAACAGCCAGGGGGCAACGACGGGGAGCTGTTTTTT.

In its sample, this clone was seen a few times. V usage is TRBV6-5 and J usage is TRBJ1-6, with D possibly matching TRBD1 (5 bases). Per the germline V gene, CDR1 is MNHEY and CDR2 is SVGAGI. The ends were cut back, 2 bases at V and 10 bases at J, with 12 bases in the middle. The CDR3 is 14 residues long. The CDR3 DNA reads TGTGCCAGCAGTTACGGGCAGGGAACATCACCCCTCCACTTT. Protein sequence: CASSYGQGTSPLHF.

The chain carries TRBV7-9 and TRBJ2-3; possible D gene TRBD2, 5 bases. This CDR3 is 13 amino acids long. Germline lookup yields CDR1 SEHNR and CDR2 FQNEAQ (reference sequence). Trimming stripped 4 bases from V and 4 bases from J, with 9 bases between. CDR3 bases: TGTGCCAGCAGCTCCCGGGGTCCAGATACGCAGTATTTT. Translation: CASSSRGPDTQYF.

This CDR3 reads CASSHRRLDTGELFF. The CDR3 DNA reads TGTGCCAGCAGCCACAGGAGGTTGGACACCGGGGAGCTGTTTTTT. The gene calls are TRBV14 and TRBJ2-2; D may be TRBD2 (5 bases). Trimming removed 3 bases at V and 3 bases at J, with 11 bases between. The CDR3 has 15 residues. Germline V gene lookup returns CDR1 SGHDN and CDR2 FVKESK.

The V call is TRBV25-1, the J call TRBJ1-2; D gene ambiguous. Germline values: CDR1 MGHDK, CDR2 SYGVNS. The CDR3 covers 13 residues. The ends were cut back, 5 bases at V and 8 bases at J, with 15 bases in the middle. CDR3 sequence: CASSPDVTGGYTF. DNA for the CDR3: TGTGCCAGCAGTCCGGATGTAACTGGGGGCTACACCTTC.